This TCR beta chain was recorded in a study of cytomegalovirus exposure and HLA in healthy donors. Whole-study findings and limits: Reportedly, cytomegalovirus status was diagnosed with high sensitivity and specificity. A missense variant in DCLRE1C was later tied to TCR beta V- and J-gene trimming. Accurate predictions that matched the HLA-A and HLA-B alleles of most subjects were reportedly made from TCR beta sequences.

Concerning this clone itself: Its antigen is unidentified.

Germline values: CDR1 SEHNR, CDR2 FQNEAQ (reference sequence). CDR3 length: 15 amino acids. V dropped 2 bases and J dropped 8 bases, with 16 bases sitting between them. 13 Jbeta primers and 60 Vbeta primers were used for the PCR. Original analysis: Unique TCR beta chains totaled some 80 million in a later count, with 8.5 million to 12 million of them shared. Measured with immunoSEQ multiplex PCR; TCRdb has only the in-frame clones, and not every one. That table gives V, J and clone size, and the DNA gave D and trimming. This sample contains about 91,000 clones. The TCR originated in a woman aged 30 to 39 in good health and CMV-seronegative. The chain employs TRBV7-9 and TRBJ1-3; a weak D match, TRBD1 (6 bases). Sequencing used PBMCs. The DNA for the CDR3 is TGTGCCAGCAGCTTAAAACAGGGCCCGACGGACACCATATATTTT. It yields the protein CASSLKQGPTDTIYF.